This T cell receptor beta chain was observed in a study of T-cell memory formation after mild COVID-19. This clonotype turned up a few times. V shed 0 bases, J shed 1 base, and the junction held 5 bases outside the gene matches. This CDR3 has 16 residues. Germline V gene sequence: CDR1 DFQATT, CDR2 SNEGSKA (reference sequence). TCRdb re-analysed the 5' RACE reads in MiXCR, keeping a single row per CDR3 protein. The table has 250,000 to 300,000 distinct CDR3 sequences, 15% to 20% seen once; the top ten hold around a fifth. Sequencing was performed on PBMCs or a T cell subset sorted from them (not recorded which). The receptor was derived from a man aged 18 to 30 who had mild COVID-19 (a few samples of this study predate the infection). Cell type and time point are not known. This chain joins TRBV20-1 and TRBJ2-1, with TRBD1 matching 8 bases. The CDR3 DNA is TGCAGTGCTAGAGATCAGACAGGGGTTTCCTACAATGAGCAGTTCTTC. Residues: CSARDQTGVSYNEQFF.